The rows below give T cell receptor beta chains drawn from one sample of a study of blood T cell repertoires in COVID-19. Sequencing used immunoSEQ multiplex PCR; TCRdb keeps in-frame clones, though not all of them. This sample carries about 130,000 clones, about 92% of them seen once, and the ten largest clones take around 4.6%. The sequencing input was peripheral blood. These TCRs come from a man aged 55 to 69 with COVID-19, enrolled during active disease. Each CDR3 is given with its conserved first and last residue. Fields, in order: clone size, D gene, J gene, V gene, CDR3 DNA, CDR3 protein. D genes are given only for firm matches. Size is omitted from some rows. Given values are once, few, many or a class for expanded clones.

>.|TRBD1|TRBJ1-4|TRBV6-1
TGTGCCAGCAGTGACGACAGGGTATCTGAAAAACTGTTTTTT
CASSDDRVSEKLFF
>.|TRBD1|TRBJ2-2|TRBV2
TGTGCCAGCAGCGGGGACAGCCAAGGGACCGGGGAGCTGTTTTTT
CASSGDSQGTGELFF
>.|.|TRBJ1-2|TRBV5-1
TGCGCCAGCAGCAAAATCAGGGAGGAGTATGGCTACACCTTC
CASSKIREEYGYTF
>.|.|TRBJ1-3|TRBV19
TGTGCCAGTAGCATGCGTACTGGAAACACCATATATTTT
CASSMRTGNTIYF
>.|.|TRBJ1-3|TRBV24-1
TGTGCCACCGTAGCTGGAAACACCATATATTTT
CATVAGNTIYF
>.|.|TRBJ1-2|TRBV28
TGTGCCAGCAGTTTACCAGGTCCCTATGGCTACACCTTC
CASSLPGPYGYTF
>.|TRBD1|TRBJ1-3|TRBV4-1
TGCGCCAGCAGCCAAGATCTTGGGGACAGGGGCTTCTCTGGAAACACCATATATTTT
CASSQDLGDRGFSGNTIYF
>.|TRBD1|TRBJ2-7|TRBV11-2
TGTGCCAGCAGCACCCTCCGGGACAGGGGAAACGAGCAGTACTTC
CASSTLRDRGNEQYF
>.|TRBD1|TRBJ2-1|TRBV9
TGTGCCAGCAGCGTAGGGGACAGGGGTGATGAGCAGTTCTTC
CASSVGDRGDEQFF
>.|.|TRBJ1-2|TRBV18
TGTGCCAGCTCACCTGGAGCTCGGGGTGACTATGGCTACACCTTC
CASSPGARGDYGYTF
>few|.|TRBJ2-7|TRBV29-1
TGCAGCGTTGCGCGGGACTCCGAAGCGTACGAGCAGTACTTC
CSVARDSEAYEQYF
>.|.|TRBJ2-1|TRBV11-3
TGTGCCAGCAGCTTAGCGCACAGTCGGAATGAGCAGTTCTTC
CASSLAHSRNEQFF
>.|.|TRBJ2-5|TRBV25-1
TGTGCCAGCAGTGAACTAGGATCAGAGACCCAGTACTTC
CASSELGSETQYF
>.|.|TRBJ1-1|TRBV6-5
TGTGCCAGCAGACCAATGGATGGGAGACCTGCTTTCTTT
CASRPMDGRPAFF
>.|.|TRBJ2-3|TRBV7-3
TGTGCCAGCAGCTTACTCCCCCAGGGCGCAGATACGCAGTATTTT
CASSLLPQGADTQYF
>.|TRBD1|TRBJ1-2|TRBV6-2/TRBV6-3
TGTGCCAGCAGTAACCGACAGGGGGCTTTAGGCGGCTACACCTTC
CASSNRQGALGGYTF
>once|.|TRBJ2-3|TRBV29-1
TGCAGCACTAGGTCTTCTGGCACAGATACGCAGTATTTT
CSTRSSGTDTQYF
>.|TRBD1|TRBJ1-5|TRBV6-2/TRBV6-3
TGTGCCAGCAGTTACTTCCGGGACAGGGAAGGCAATCAGCCCCAGCATTTT
CASSYFRDREGNQPQHF
>.|.|TRBJ1-2|TRBV5-1
TGCGCCAGCAGCTTGGAGGGGGAGAACTATGGCTACACCTTC
CASSLEGENYGYTF
>.|.|TRBJ2-7|TRBV5-1
TGCGCCAGCAGCTTAGGCGGGGCGAGCTCCTACGAGCAGTACTTC
CASSLGGASSYEQYF
>once|TRBD1|TRBJ1-5|TRBV23-1
TGCGCCGATAAGGGGCGGGGACAGGGGGATCAGCCCCAGCATTTT
CADKGRGQGDQPQHF
>once|.|TRBJ2-1|TRBV19
TGTGCCAGTAGTAAAGCGGGATCCTATATAAACAGGGAGGAGCAGTTCTTC
CASSKAGSYINREEQFF
>.|TRBD2|TRBJ2-3|TRBV10-1
TGCGCCAGCAGTGGTTTTCATCCTAGCGGGAGTGGCGCAGATACGCAGTATTTT
CASSGFHPSGSGADTQYF
>.|TRBD2|TRBJ2-3|TRBV9
TGTGCCAGCAGCGACTCACTCGGGCTAGCGGGAGGACCAGATACGCAGTATTTT
CASSDSLGLAGGPDTQYF
>.|TRBD2|TRBJ2-7|TRBV6-1
TGTGCCAGCAGTGAAGGGGGGACTAGCGCCTACGAGCAGTACTTC
CASSEGGTSAYEQYF
>.|.|TRBJ2-3|TRBV27
TGTGCCAGCAGTTTTGGGAGAAGCGCAGATACGCAGTATTTT
CASSFGRSADTQYF
>.|.|TRBJ2-5|TRBV7-3
TGTGCCAGCAGCTCAAGAGGTTGGGAGACCCAGTACTTC
CASSSRGWETQYF
>.|.|TRBJ1-2|TRBV5-4
TGTGCCAGCACCACCGTGGGGGGGGCAGACGGCTACACCTTC
CASTTVGGADGYTF
>.|.|TRBJ2-1|TRBV2
TGTGCCAGCCAAGAGGGAAGGGCAATGATTGAGCAGTTCTTC
CASQEGRAMIEQFF
>.|.|TRBJ2-6|TRBV7-3
TGTGCCAGCAGCCTGGCGGCCCCTGGGGCCAACGTCCTGACTTTC
CASSLAAPGANVLTF
>.|TRBD1|TRBJ2-6|TRBV6-2/TRBV6-3
TGTGCCAGCAGTTACCCCGGTTCGACAGGGATTGTACCTGGGGCCAACGTCCTGACTTTC
CASSYPGSTGIVPGANVLTF
>.|TRBD2|TRBJ2-1|TRBV7-9
TGTGCCAGCAGCTACAGGACTAGCGCGACTTACAATGAGCAGTTCTTC
CASSYRTSATYNEQFF
>.|.|TRBJ1-5|TRBV28
TGTGCCAGCAGTTTTCCAGATTATCTACTATATAGCAATCAGCCCCAGCATTTT
CASSFPDYLLYSNQPQHF
>once|.|TRBJ1-4|TRBV3-1/TRBV3-2
TGTGCCAGCAGTCAACAGGGCCTTGGGGAAAAACTGTTTTTT
CASSQQGLGEKLFF
>.|TRBD2|TRBJ2-1|TRBV5-1
TGCGCCAGCAGCTTAGCGGGGGCATCCTACAATGAGCAGTTCTTC
CASSLAGASYNEQFF
>.|TRBD1|TRBJ1-2|TRBV28
TGTGCCAGCAGGGGTCCGGGACAGCCTGGTCGGCTCTATGGCTACACCTTC
CASRGPGQPGRLYGYTF
>.|TRBD1|TRBJ1-2|TRBV2
TGTGCCAGCGCCGGGACAGGCGAAAACTATGGCTACACCTTC
CASAGTGENYGYTF